The entry below gives a single TCR beta chain sequence along with its context. Sequence at one end of the junction differs from germline and may be a read error. The data were taken from a study of blood T cell repertoires in COVID-19. Across the study: Samples representing acute and convalescent COVID-19 were sourced from the United States, Italy and Spain. PBMCs, B-cell-depleted T cells, or T cells were the source of the cDNA or gDNA that made up the material.

The CDR3 runs 17 residues. Per the germline V gene, CDR1 is LGHNT and CDR2 is FRNRAP. In the authors' methods: Estimated nucleated cell counts came from reference gene primer amplification. Method: immunoSEQ multiplex PCR; TCRdb's copy keeps in-frame clones and lacks some. V, J and clone size are taken as reported in that table, and D and trimming were inferred from the DNA itself. The repertoire holds some 320,000 clones, with more than 75% as singletons. The rearrangement uses TRBV12-5 and TRBJ1-4, with D hard to call. Sequenced input: PBMCs or T cells enriched from blood (not recorded which). This receptor was obtained from a woman between 25 and 40 years old who had recovered from COVID-19. Written as DNA, the CDR3 is TGTGCTAGTGGCTTGGGCCCCTCAGTCGCAACTAATGAAAAACTGTTTTTT. Protein sequence: CASGLGPSVATNEKLFF.